Listed below are T cell receptor beta chains from one sample, sequenced in a study of T cell repertoires in cytomegalovirus infection. These TCRs are of unknown antigen specificity. A single record per CDR3 protein comes from TCRdb applying MiXCR to the reads. Seen here are tens of thousands of distinct CDR3 sequences, 15% to 25% observed once, and the top ten hold about 26%. The material was CD8+ T cells from cultured PBMCs, obtained from culture after CMV antigen stimulation. Receptors originate from a human donor in good health (CMV status not recorded). Some clones in this sample may be carry-over from other donors' samples. Each CDR3 is given with its conserved first and last residue. Fields, in order: J gene, V gene, clone size, D gene, CDR3 DNA, CDR3 protein. D genes are given only for firm matches. The size entry is marked missing in some rows and otherwise reads once, few, many or a size class.

J gene: TRBJ1-1; V gene: TRBV6-2/TRBV6-3; clone size: few; D gene: TRBD1; CDR3 DNA: TGTGCCAGCAGTTACTCGACAGGGTGGCACACTGAAGCTTTCTTT; CDR3 protein: CASSYSTGWHTEAFF
J gene: TRBJ2-3; V gene: TRBV4-1; clone size: -; D gene: TRBD2; CDR3 DNA: TGCGCCAGCAGCCAAGATCCATCGCTAGCGGGTCACGCTAGCACAGATACGCAGTATTTT; CDR3 protein: CASSQDPSLAGHASTDTQYF
J gene: TRBJ1-4; V gene: TRBV4-1; clone size: once; D gene: TRBD1; CDR3 DNA: TGCGCCAGCAGCCACCACCCGGGACAGGGTGAAAAACTGTTTTTT; CDR3 protein: CASSHHPGQGEKLFF
J gene: TRBJ1-2; V gene: TRBV7-2; clone size: -; D gene: -; CDR3 DNA: TGTGCCAGCAGCTTTAATGGGGGCCAGGGCTACACCTTC; CDR3 protein: CASSFNGGQGYTF
J gene: TRBJ2-1; V gene: TRBV7-2; clone size: few; D gene: -; CDR3 DNA: TGTGCCAGCAGCTCCCGACAGGACCAGCGCGTGTATGAGCAGTTCTTC; CDR3 protein: CASSSRQDQRVYEQFF
J gene: TRBJ2-1; V gene: TRBV11-2; clone size: -; D gene: TRBD2; CDR3 DNA: TGTGCCAGCAGCAAAGGGGGACTAGACTCCTACAATGAGCAGTTCTTC; CDR3 protein: CASSKGGLDSYNEQFF
J gene: TRBJ2-1; V gene: TRBV7-8; clone size: many; D gene: -; CDR3 DNA: TGTGCCAGCAGCTTAGACACGGGCCTCAACAATGAGCAGTTCTTC; CDR3 protein: CASSLDTGLNNEQFF
J gene: TRBJ2-1; V gene: TRBV11-2; clone size: few; D gene: -; CDR3 DNA: TGTGCCAGCAGCTTAGACTTTCGGGTCCATGAGCAGTTCTTC; CDR3 protein: CASSLDFRVHEQFF
J gene: TRBJ2-3; V gene: TRBV20-1; clone size: few; D gene: TRBD2; CDR3 DNA: TGCAGTGCTAGAGGGACTAGCGGGAGGACAGATACGCAGTATTTT; CDR3 protein: CSARGTSGRTDTQYF
J gene: TRBJ2-1; V gene: TRBV12-3/TRBV12-4; clone size: -; D gene: -; CDR3 DNA: TGTGCCAGCAGTCCTCCTTTAGCGACGGTCTACAATGAGCAGTTCTTC; CDR3 protein: CASSPPLATVYNEQFF
J gene: TRBJ2-1; V gene: TRBV7-3; clone size: -; D gene: -; CDR3 DNA: TGTGCCAGCAGCTCCGGCCTTACCCGAGGTGAGCAGTTCTTC; CDR3 protein: CASSSGLTRGEQFF
J gene: TRBJ1-3; V gene: TRBV12-3/TRBV12-4; clone size: -; D gene: -; CDR3 DNA: TGTGCCAGCACTGAGAGCTCTGGAAACACCATATATTTT; CDR3 protein: CASTESSGNTIYF
J gene: TRBJ2-1; V gene: TRBV7-3; clone size: few; D gene: TRBD2; CDR3 DNA: TGTGCCAGCAGCGCTAGCGGGGGCCTAAACAATGAGCAGTTCTTC; CDR3 protein: CASSASGGLNNEQFF
J gene: TRBJ1-1; V gene: TRBV7-8; clone size: few; D gene: -; CDR3 DNA: TGTGCCAGCAGCCGCTATGATTGGAACACTGAAGCTTTCTTT; CDR3 protein: CASSRYDWNTEAFF
J gene: TRBJ1-4; V gene: TRBV6-6; clone size: few; D gene: -; CDR3 DNA: TGTGCCAGCAGTGGCACCCCCTGGGTTGAAAAACTGTTTTTT; CDR3 protein: CASSGTPWVEKLFF
J gene: TRBJ1-2; V gene: TRBV19; clone size: -; D gene: -; CDR3 DNA: TGTGCCTGTAATTATGGTCTCGGAGATTGGAAGGATGGCTACACCTTC; CDR3 protein: CACNYGLGDWKDGYTF
J gene: TRBJ2-7; V gene: TRBV12-3/TRBV12-4; clone size: -; D gene: TRBD1; CDR3 DNA: TGTGCCAGCAGCGTCCGGGACAGCTCCTACGAGCAGTACTTC; CDR3 protein: CASSVRDSSYEQYF
J gene: TRBJ2-3; V gene: TRBV12-3/TRBV12-4; clone size: few; D gene: -; CDR3 DNA: TGTGCCAGCAGTTTAAGGTCAGCCAGTTCCACAGATACGCAGTATTTT; CDR3 protein: CASSLRSASSTDTQYF
J gene: TRBJ2-3; V gene: TRBV3-1; clone size: -; D gene: TRBD1; CDR3 DNA: TGTGCCAGCAGTTCCGGGACAGGGGGCGCAGATACGCAGTATTTT; CDR3 protein: CASSSGTGGADTQYF
J gene: TRBJ1-2; V gene: TRBV6-2/TRBV6-3; clone size: many; D gene: -; CDR3 DNA: TGTGCCAGCAGTTACTCAAGCTCCTATGGCTACACCTTC; CDR3 protein: CASSYSSSYGYTF
J gene: TRBJ1-2; V gene: TRBV11-2; clone size: few; D gene: -; CDR3 DNA: TGTGCCAGCAGCTTAGATCGTTGGGGCGACATTAACTATGGCTACACCTTC; CDR3 protein: CASSLDRWGDINYGYTF
J gene: TRBJ2-2; V gene: TRBV7-2; clone size: -; D gene: TRBD2; CDR3 DNA: TGTGCCAGCAGCCCTAGGGCAGCGGGGGGTAAATCCGGGGAGCTGTTTTTT; CDR3 protein: CASSPRAAGGKSGELFF
J gene: TRBJ1-1; V gene: TRBV6-1; clone size: -; D gene: -; CDR3 DNA: TGTGCCAGCATGCCACAGATGAACACTGAAGCTTTCTTT; CDR3 protein: CASMPQMNTEAFF
J gene: TRBJ2-3; V gene: TRBV4-3; clone size: -; D gene: -; CDR3 DNA: TGCGCCAGCAGCCAAGATAGCAGGGGAGGAACAGATACGCAGTATTTT; CDR3 protein: CASSQDSRGGTDTQYF
J gene: TRBJ1-5; V gene: TRBV7-9; clone size: -; D gene: -; CDR3 DNA: TGTGCCACCTCGCCGGGGGGGAGCAATCAGCCCCAGCATTTT; CDR3 protein: CATSPGGSNQPQHF
J gene: TRBJ1-2; V gene: TRBV7-2; clone size: many; D gene: -; CDR3 DNA: TGTGCCAGCACCGACGGGGCGCTCGGTGGCTACACCTTC; CDR3 protein: CASTDGALGGYTF
J gene: TRBJ2-7; V gene: TRBV28; clone size: -; D gene: TRBD2; CDR3 DNA: TGTGCCAGCAGTTTACCTAGCGGAGCACACTACGAGCAGTACTTC; CDR3 protein: CASSLPSGAHYEQYF
J gene: TRBJ2-3; V gene: TRBV6-4; clone size: -; D gene: -; CDR3 DNA: TGTGCCAGCAGTGAAGTTGACAGTAACACAGATACGCAGTATTTT; CDR3 protein: CASSEVDSNTDTQYF
J gene: TRBJ2-4; V gene: TRBV19; clone size: once; D gene: -; CDR3 DNA: TGTGCCAGTAGTATCGTTGGTAGCCAAAACATTCAGTACTTC; CDR3 protein: CASSIVGSQNIQYF
J gene: TRBJ1-2; V gene: TRBV14; clone size: few; D gene: TRBD1; CDR3 DNA: TGTGCCAGCAGCCTCACCCGGGACAGGGATTATGGCTACACCTTC; CDR3 protein: CASSLTRDRDYGYTF
J gene: TRBJ2-7; V gene: TRBV29-1; clone size: few; D gene: -; CDR3 DNA: TGCAGCGTTGAAGAAGGGGAGCAGTACTTC; CDR3 protein: CSVEEGEQYF
J gene: TRBJ1-6; V gene: TRBV27; clone size: -; D gene: -; CDR3 DNA: TGTGCCAGCAGGGGAGGGGTCGCAAATTCACCCCTCCACTTT; CDR3 protein: CASRGGVANSPLHF
J gene: TRBJ2-1; V gene: TRBV24-1; clone size: -; D gene: -; CDR3 DNA: TGTGCCACCAGTGCACAGAGATCCTACAATGAGCAGTTCTTC; CDR3 protein: CATSAQRSYNEQFF
J gene: TRBJ1-1; V gene: TRBV27; clone size: few; D gene: -; CDR3 DNA: TGTGCCAGCAGTTTCGGACAGTTCACTGAAGCTTTCTTT; CDR3 protein: CASSFGQFTEAFF
J gene: TRBJ1-5; V gene: TRBV27; clone size: -; D gene: -; CDR3 DNA: TGTGCCAGCAGTTTATCGCAGGGATCTCAGCCCCAGCATTTT; CDR3 protein: CASSLSQGSQPQHF
J gene: TRBJ2-1; V gene: TRBV28; clone size: -; D gene: TRBD1; CDR3 DNA: TGTGCCAGCAGTTCCGACAGGGAAGGTGATGAGCAGTTCTTC; CDR3 protein: CASSSDREGDEQFF
J gene: TRBJ1-5; V gene: TRBV7-9; clone size: medium-sized; D gene: TRBD1; CDR3 DNA: TGTGCCAGCAGCAACCGGGACAGGGGTACTCAGCCCCAGCATTTT; CDR3 protein: CASSNRDRGTQPQHF
J gene: TRBJ2-7; V gene: TRBV7-2; clone size: -; D gene: TRBD2; CDR3 DNA: TGTGCCAGCAGCTTAAGGAGACTAGCGGGAGAGGGCAACGAGCAGTACTTC; CDR3 protein: CASSLRRLAGEGNEQYF
J gene: TRBJ2-1; V gene: TRBV19; clone size: many; D gene: -; CDR3 DNA: TGTGCCAGTAGTATAGGGCCGAGCTCCTACAATGAGCAGTTCTTC; CDR3 protein: CASSIGPSSYNEQFF
J gene: TRBJ2-1; V gene: TRBV6-2/TRBV6-3; clone size: many; D gene: TRBD2; CDR3 DNA: TGTGCCAGCAGTTACATACGGACTAGCTTTGAGCAGTTCTTC; CDR3 protein: CASSYIRTSFEQFF
J gene: TRBJ2-2; V gene: TRBV7-2; clone size: -; D gene: -; CDR3 DNA: TGTGCCAGCACCGTTGGGGGGGCTGTTACCGGGGAGCTGTTTTTT; CDR3 protein: CASTVGGAVTGELFF
J gene: TRBJ2-5; V gene: TRBV7-8; clone size: -; D gene: TRBD2; CDR3 DNA: TGTGCCAGCAGCTTATTCGGCGGGAGGCAGTACTTC; CDR3 protein: CASSLFGGRQYF
J gene: TRBJ2-1; V gene: TRBV5-4; clone size: -; D gene: -; CDR3 DNA: TGTGCCAGCAGTTTGGCTACAGGAGAGCAGTTCTTC; CDR3 protein: CASSLATGEQFF
J gene: TRBJ1-4; V gene: TRBV6-5; clone size: -; D gene: -; CDR3 DNA: TGTGCCAGCAGTTCGACACAAGAAAAACTGTTTTTT; CDR3 protein: CASSSTQEKLFF
J gene: TRBJ1-6; V gene: TRBV6-2/TRBV6-3; clone size: -; D gene: -; CDR3 DNA: TGTGCCAGCAGTTTCGACATCGACAGCTCCTATAATTCACCCCTCCACTTT; CDR3 protein: CASSFDIDSSYNSPLHF
J gene: TRBJ1-5; V gene: TRBV29-1; clone size: few; D gene: -; CDR3 DNA: TGCAGCGCCGGGACACTCAATCAGCCCCAGCATTTT; CDR3 protein: CSAGTLNQPQHF
J gene: TRBJ1-2; V gene: TRBV7-8; clone size: few; D gene: -; CDR3 DNA: TGTGCCAGCAGCTTAAGTGCTTCTCCCTATGGCTACACCTTC; CDR3 protein: CASSLSASPYGYTF
J gene: TRBJ2-3; V gene: TRBV9; clone size: few; D gene: TRBD2; CDR3 DNA: TGTGCCAGCAGCGTAGATGAGCGGGGGTTCACAGATACGCAGTATTTT; CDR3 protein: CASSVDERGFTDTQYF
J gene: TRBJ2-5; V gene: TRBV27; clone size: many; D gene: TRBD2; CDR3 DNA: TGTGCCAGCAAAGTTAGCGGGAGGGCCCAAGAGACCCAGTACTTC; CDR3 protein: CASKVSGRAQETQYF
J gene: TRBJ2-5; V gene: TRBV7-6; clone size: few; D gene: TRBD1; CDR3 DNA: TGTGTGACGCAGGGGGCTCAAGAGACCCAGTACTTC; CDR3 protein: CVTQGAQETQYF
J gene: TRBJ2-1; V gene: TRBV27; clone size: few; D gene: -; CDR3 DNA: TGTGCCAGCAGTTTCTCGGGAGCACGCGAGCAGTTCTTC; CDR3 protein: CASSFSGAREQFF
J gene: TRBJ1-1; V gene: TRBV7-2; clone size: -; D gene: -; CDR3 DNA: TGTGCCAGCAGCTCCGGAACCACTGAAGCTTTCTTT; CDR3 protein: CASSSGTTEAFF
J gene: TRBJ2-7; V gene: TRBV12-3/TRBV12-4; clone size: few; D gene: -; CDR3 DNA: TGTGCCAGCAGCCGCGCGCTTGAGCAGTACTTC; CDR3 protein: CASSRALEQYF
J gene: TRBJ2-7; V gene: TRBV7-8; clone size: -; D gene: -; CDR3 DNA: TGTGCCAGCAGCTTAGTGTTCAGGGTGATCCCTTTCGAGCAGTACTTC; CDR3 protein: CASSLVFRVIPFEQYF